The 7 T cell receptor beta chains presented below share a single source sample, sequenced in a study of T-cell reconstitution after alpha-beta-depleted transplantation in children. During its preparation, the TCRbeta library received unique molecular identifiers. Each CDR3 protein is one row after TCRdb ran MiXCR on the PCR reads. Here the sample spans some 200,000 distinct CDR3 sequences, around 8.9% being singletons. This material consisted of PBMCs from the stem cell graft donor, taken from the stem cell graft. The receptors derive from a human donor who donated a stem cell graft to a child with SCID.

This clonotype was seen ten or more times. The rearrangement joins TRBV6-1 to TRBJ1-6; D might be TRBD1 (5 bases). Germline CDR1 is MNHNS and CDR2 is SASEGT. The CDR3 runs 14 residues. Trimming shortened V by 8 bases and J by 6 bases, and 14 bases separated the two germline ends. This CDR3 reads CASSQENPNSPLHF. CDR3 coding DNA: TGTGCCAGCTCACAGGAGAACCCTAATTCACCCCTCCACTTT.

Ten or more counts support this clonotype. The rearrangement uses TRBV10-3 and TRBJ2-7; 7 nucleotides agree with TRBD1. Germline values: CDR1 ENHRY, CDR2 SYGVKD. CDR3 length: 14 residues. With 6 bases clipped from V and 3 bases from J, the junction kept 8 bases outside the gene matches. The CDR3: CAIRKTGDDYEQYF. The CDR3 region has the DNA TGTGCCATCAGAAAAACAGGGGATGACTACGAGCAGTACTTC.

This clonotype was counted many times. The chain employs TRBV5-1 and TRBJ1-4; 7 bases agree with TRBD1. The CDR3 totals 15 residues. Germline trimming cut 4 bases from V and 7 bases from J; bases unmatched to any gene: 10. The germline V gene has CDR1 SGHRS and CDR2 YFSETQ. The CDR3 loop reads CASSPTGVIGEKLFF. CDR3 sequence (DNA): TGCGCCAGCAGCCCAACAGGGGTAATTGGTGAAAAACTGTTTTTT.

This clonotype was counted ten times or more. V and J are TRBV5-1 and TRBJ1-4, with a weak D call TRBD1 (6 bases). This CDR3 is 14 amino acids long. V lost 3 bases, J lost 5 bases, and 11 bases lay in between. Germline assignment: CDR1 SGHRS and CDR2 YFSETQ. The CDR3 DNA follows: TGCGCCAGCAGCTCTCAGGGGTACAATGAAAAACTGTTTTTT. As protein: CASSSQGYNEKLFF. Combining the CDR3 with reference TRBV5-1 and TRBJ1-4 gives the whole variable domain KAGVTQTPRYLIKTRGQQVTLSCSPISGHRSVSWYQQTPGQGLQFLFEYFSETQRNKGNFPGRFSGRQFSNSRSEMNVSTLELGDSALYLCASSSQGYNEKLFFGSGTQLSVL.

V usage is TRBV7-3 and J usage is TRBJ1-2, with D possibly TRBD1 on 5 matching bases. CDR1 and CDR2 from the germline V gene are SGHTA and FQGTGA. This CDR3 is built from 16 residues. Trimming shortened V by 2 bases and J by 4 bases, and 17 bases separated the two germline ends. The chain's CDR3 is CASSLSHSGRIYGYTF. CDR3 sequence (DNA): TGTGCCAGCAGCTTATCCCATTCGGGACGGATCTATGGCTACACCTTC.

This clonotype was detected ten times or more. The rearrangement links TRBV5-1 to TRBJ2-1, with D perhaps TRBD1 (5 bases). The germline CDR1 and CDR2 sequences are SGHRS and YFSETQ. The CDR3 has 15 amino acids. Trimming removed 3 bases at V and 5 bases at J, with 15 bases between. This chain's CDR3 is CASSSRTLGDNEQFF. CDR3 DNA sequence: TGCGCCAGCAGCTCCAGGACACTCGGCGACAATGAGCAGTTCTTC.

This clonotype occurred many times. This rearrangement joins TRBV12-3 or TRBV12-4 to TRBJ1-2; 7 positions agree with TRBD1. This CDR3 contains 13 residues. V gave up 6 bases and J gave up 4 bases; unmatched junction bases: 5. In nucleotides, the CDR3 is TGTGCCAGCAGGGAAACAGGGGTCTATGGCTACACCTTC. Translating gives CASRETGVYGYTF.